Below are 32 T cell receptor beta chains sequenced from a single sample in a study of blood T cell repertoires in COVID-19. Assay used: immunoSEQ multiplex PCR; TCRdb lists only in-frame clones, some missing. The profile covers 95,000 to 110,000 clones, with over 70% appearing a single time and roughly 13% taken by the ten largest. Sequencing was done on a sample of peripheral blood. Receptors originate from a human donor in a cohort sampled during active or convalescent COVID-19.

The chain is built from TRBV12-3 or TRBV12-4 and TRBJ2-7; D might be TRBD1 (5 bases). The CDR3 extends over 13 amino acids. Trimming pared 6 bases from V and 6 bases from J, leaving 15 bases between. CDR3 nucleotides: TGTGCCAGCAGCGAACGCAGGGTTGGCGAGCAGTACTTC. Its translation is CASSERRVGEQYF.

The chain is built from TRBV5-1 and TRBJ1-2; TRBD1 agrees at 10 bases. Germline-derived CDR1 and CDR2 are SGHRS and YFSETQ. Trimming removed 1 base from V and 7 bases from J; junction bases left unmatched: 7. The CDR3 has 15 amino acids. Here the CDR3 reads CASSLRQGASGGYTF. In DNA form, the CDR3 reads TGCGCCAGCAGCTTGAGACAGGGGGCCTCCGGTGGCTACACCTTC. Supplemented by reference TRBV5-1 and TRBJ1-2, the full variable domain reads KAGVTQTPRYLIKTRGQQVTLSCSPISGHRSVSWYQQTPGQGLQFLFEYFSETQRNKGNFPGRFSGRQFSNSRSEMNVSTLELGDSALYLCASSLRQGASGGYTFGSGTRLTVV.

This chain links TRBV10-1 with TRBJ2-3; 7 bases map to TRBD2. This CDR3 is 15 amino acids long. V lost 2 bases, J lost 5 bases, and 7 bases stayed unmatched. Per germline, CDR1 WNHNN and CDR2 SYGVQD (reference sequence). The CDR3 DNA follows: TGCGCCAGCAGTGAGGTGGGGACTAAAAGAGATACGCAGTATTTT. It encodes CASSEVGTKRDTQYF.

V gene TRBV5-1 combines with J gene TRBJ1-2; 7 bases are shared with TRBD1. With V trimmed by 3 bases and J by 6 bases, 5 bases remained unmatched. Looked up from germline, CDR1 is SGHRS and CDR2 is YFSETQ. This CDR3 region has 13 residues. This CDR3 is CASSYSGTDGYTF. The CDR3, as DNA: TGCGCCAGCAGCTATTCGGGGACAGATGGCTACACCTTC.

The chain employs TRBV18 and TRBJ1-5, with D possibly being TRBD1 (5 bases). With 2 bases removed from V and 3 bases from J, the gap between germline ends came to 11 bases. The length of the CDR3 is 15 residues. Germline CDR1 reads KGHSH; CDR2 reads LQKENI. CDR3 in amino acids: CASSPLDRPNQPQHF. CDR3 nucleotides: TGTGCCAGCTCACCATTAGACAGACCCAATCAGCCCCAGCATTTT.

V is TRBV11-3 and J is TRBJ2-1; 13 bases line up with TRBD2. Germline-derived CDR1 and CDR2 are SGHNT and YENEEA. Germline trimming cut 7 bases from V and 6 bases from J; bases unmatched to any gene: 6. CDR3 length equals 15 residues. The CDR3 region is CASTSRTSGGNEQFF. CDR3 bases: TGTGCCAGCACTTCCCGGACTAGCGGGGGCAATGAGCAGTTCTTC.

The chain recombines TRBV20-1 with TRBJ1-4; TRBD1 might be the D (5 bases). The germline V gene encodes CDR1 DFQATT and CDR2 SNEGSKA (reference sequence). This CDR3 is 16 amino acids long. The V gene lost 3 bases and the J gene lost 4 bases, with 18 bases spanning the gap. The CDR3 region is CSASGGGRGLNEKLFF. In DNA, the CDR3 is TGCAGTGCTAGTGGGGGTGGGAGGGGCCTTAATGAAAAACTGTTTTTT.

The rearrangement uses TRBV4-2 and TRBJ2-3; 12 nucleotides agree with TRBD2. The CDR3 extends over 18 amino acids. Trimming took 1 base from V and 2 from J; bases not matched to a gene: 7. Germline V lookup: CDR1 LGHNA, CDR2 YNFKEQ. CDR3 residues: CASSQGRLAGAYTDTQYF. The CDR3 nucleotides read TGTGCCAGCAGCCAAGGCCGACTAGCGGGGGCCTACACAGATACGCAGTATTTT.

The chain carries TRBV6-1 and TRBJ1-4, with a tentative D call TRBD1 (6 bases). Deletions cut 3 bases from V and 7 bases from J, with 12 bases between. The length of the CDR3 is 14 residues. Germline assignment: CDR1 MNHNS and CDR2 SASEGT. The CDR3 region has the DNA TGTGCCAGCAGTGACAGGCAAGGGGGTGAAAAACTGTTTTTT. Protein sequence: CASSDRQGGEKLFF.

V is TRBV24-1 and J is TRBJ2-3; no firm D call. Germline lookup yields CDR1 KGHDR and CDR2 SFDVKD. V was clipped by 5 bases and J by 1 base, with 3 bases between them. CDR3 length: 12 amino acids. DNA of the CDR3: TGTGCCACCAGTGCTGGCACAGATACGCAGTATTTT. Protein sequence: CATSAGTDTQYF.

This chain links TRBV27 with TRBJ1-2, with D unclear. The CDR3 sequence is 14 residues long. V shed 0 bases and J shed 2 bases, with 7 bases lying between them. From germline, CDR1 is MNHEY and CDR2 SMNVEV (reference sequence). This CDR3 is CASSLSWENYGYTF. The DNA of the CDR3 is TGTGCCAGCAGTTTATCGTGGGAGAACTATGGCTACACCTTC.

This sequence joins TRBV6-5 and TRBJ2-1; 9 bases match TRBD2. The CDR3 is 15 amino acids. V lost 6 bases to trimming and J lost 5 bases; unmatched junction nucleotides: 8. Germline loops: CDR1 MNHEY, CDR2 SVGAGI. For the CDR3, the DNA is TGTGCCAGCAGCATGGGCGGGGGGGCTCACAATGAGCAGTTCTTC. It encodes CASSMGGGAHNEQFF.

This clone was observed a single time. This chain uses TRBV27 with TRBJ1-2; 9 bases line up with TRBD1. This CDR3 is built from 12 residues. With V trimmed by 3 bases and J by 8 bases, 1 base remained unmatched. Germline CDR1 and CDR2: MNHEY and SMNVEV (reference sequence). CDR3 residues: CASSLTGGGYTF. The CDR3 region has the DNA TGTGCCAGCAGTTTGACAGGGGGGGGCTACACCTTC.

The rearrangement links TRBV18 to TRBJ2-3; tentatively, D is TRBD1 (5 bases). Germline V gene sequence: CDR1 KGHSH, CDR2 LQKENI. Trimming removed 6 bases at V and 0 bases at J, with 10 bases between. The CDR3 covers 14 residues. CDR3 bases: TGTGCCAGCTCTCCGACAGTCAGCACAGATACGCAGTATTTT. It is translated as CASSPTVSTDTQYF. Filled out from reference TRBV18 and TRBJ2-3, the complete variable domain reads NAGVMQNPRHLVRRRGQEARLRCSPMKGHSHVYWYRQLPEEGLKFMVYLQKENIIDESGMPKERFSAEFPKEGPSILRIQQVVRGDSAAYFCASSPTVSTDTQYFGPGTRLTVL.

This clone appeared a few times. The chain employs TRBV4-3 and TRBJ1-5; the D is unclear. CDR1 is LGHNA and CDR2 is YSLEER in the germline V gene. V was clipped by 5 bases and J by 7 bases, with 12 bases between them. The CDR3 is made up of 13 amino acids. DNA of the CDR3: TGCGCCAGCAGCAAGCAGCGGGGACAGCCCCAGCATTTT. This codes for CASSKQRGQPQHF.

The rearrangement uses TRBV6-5 and TRBJ2-5, with 8 bases lining up with TRBD2. Germline V gene data show CDR1 as MNHEY and CDR2 as SVGAGI. This CDR3 is 15 amino acids long. V lost 2 bases to trimming and J lost 3 bases; unmatched junction nucleotides: 5. The CDR3 sequence: CASSYGTSGKETQYF. The CDR3 bases are TGTGCCAGCAGTTACGGAACTAGCGGAAAAGAGACCCAGTACTTC.

The J gene is TRBJ2-1, the V gene TRBV10-1; a possible D gene is TRBD2 (5 bases). The CDR3 covers 15 residues. The V and J ends lost 0 bases and 8 bases respectively, with 14 bases between them. Germline V gene lookup returns CDR1 WNHNN and CDR2 SYGVQD (reference sequence). The CDR3: CASSESGVGLHEQFF. The CDR3 nucleotides are TGCGCCAGCAGTGAGTCCGGGGTGGGTCTCCATGAGCAGTTCTTC.

The rearrangement links TRBV6-5 to TRBJ1-1, with 8 bases aligning to TRBD1. With V trimmed by 5 bases and J by 8 bases, 13 bases remained unmatched. This CDR3 contains 15 residues. CDR1 and CDR2 from the germline V gene are MNHEY and SVGAGI. CDR3 coding DNA: TGTGCCAGCAGTCCCCAAAGGGACAGGTTGCCGGAAGCTTTCTTT. Translation gives CASSPQRDRLPEAFF.

The rearrangement uses TRBV7-2 and TRBJ2-1; D uncertain. The CDR3 has 14 amino acids. Germline values: CDR1 SGHTA, CDR2 FQGNSA. Trimming shortened V by 1 base and J by 6 bases, and 10 bases separated the two germline ends. The DNA for the CDR3 is TGTGCCAGCAGCTTAGTCACCCCGGGCAATGAGCAGTTCTTC. Encoded protein: CASSLVTPGNEQFF.

The gene calls are TRBV7-9 and TRBJ1-2, with 11 bases fitting TRBD1. The length of the CDR3 is 15 residues. Germline lookup yields CDR1 SEHNR and CDR2 FQNEAQ (reference sequence). V lost 3 bases to trimming and J lost 3 bases; unmatched junction nucleotides: 3. In DNA, the CDR3 is TGTGCCAGCAGCTTGGGACAGGGGGGACACTATGGCTACACCTTC. This translates into CASSLGQGGHYGYTF. The full variable domain, rest sourced from reference TRBV7-9 and TRBJ1-2, is DTGVSQNPRHKITKRGQNVTFRCDPISEHNRLYWYRQTLGQGPEFLTYFQNEAQLEKSRLLSDRFSAERPKGSFSTLEIQRTEQGDSAMYLCASSLGQGGHYGYTFGSGTRLTVV.

This chain joins TRBV24-1 and TRBJ2-2, with 7 bases identical to TRBD2. The CDR3 sequence is 13 residues long. Germline CDR1 reads KGHDR; CDR2 reads SFDVKD. V lost 9 bases and J lost 5; bases outside the gene matches: 5. Written as DNA, the CDR3 is TGTGCCACCGGCGGGGGAGTGACCGGGGAGCTGTTTTTT. This gives the protein CATGGGVTGELFF.

This clone was seen a few times. The V gene is TRBV7-2, the J gene TRBJ1-1, with no clear D. The CDR3 is made up of 13 amino acids. Trimming stripped 5 bases from V and 10 bases from J, with 17 bases between. CDR1 and CDR2 from the germline V gene are SGHTA and FQGNSA. The CDR3 loop is CASSPAGYGRAFF. CDR3 nucleotides: TGTGCCAGCAGCCCCGCCGGGTATGGTCGAGCTTTCTTT.

Note on this clone: Other DNA sequences in the sample encode the same CDR3. This chain uses TRBV6-5 with TRBJ1-5, with TRBD1 as a possible D gene (5 bases). The V and J ends lost 6 bases and 0 bases respectively, with 9 bases between them. The CDR3 extends over 14 amino acids. CDR1 MNHEY and CDR2 SVGAGI come from the germline V gene. The DNA for the CDR3 is TGTGCCAGCAGGCAGGGCTATAGCAATCAGCCCCAGCATTTT. It translates to CASRQGYSNQPQHF.

The chain carries TRBV7-9 and TRBJ2-1; 8 bases match TRBD2. V trimming: 2 bases; J trimming: 6 bases; junction bases outside the gene matches: 15. Germline CDR1 is SEHNR and CDR2 is FQNEAQ (reference sequence). This CDR3 comprises 18 residues. The DNA of the CDR3 is TGTGCCAGCAGCTTACCGGGGGGGGCCTCCCTCGTAGGCAATGAGCAGTTCTTC. Its protein is CASSLPGGASLVGNEQFF.

V is TRBV19 and J is TRBJ2-7; 9 bases are shared with TRBD1. Germline CDR1 and CDR2: LNHDA and SQIVND (reference sequence). The V segment lost 5 bases and the J segment 3 bases; nucleotides outside the gene matches: 11. There are 16 residues in the CDR3. The CDR3: CASSARWGTGFYEQYF. CDR3 bases: TGTGCCAGTAGTGCACGCTGGGGGACAGGGTTCTACGAGCAGTACTTC.

The rearrangement links TRBV3-1 (or the pseudogene TRBV3-2) to TRBJ1-6; D ambiguous. CDR3 length: 16 residues. Germline-derived CDR1 and CDR2 are LGHDT and YNNKEL (reference sequence). Trimming cost V 4 bases and J 5 bases, with 15 bases left between them. CDR3 loop: CASSLLTSTDNSPLHF. The DNA for the CDR3 is TGTGCCAGCAGCCTCCTGACAAGCACTGATAATTCACCCCTCCACTTT.

The chain couples TRBV15 to TRBJ2-2, with 7 nucleotides matching TRBD1. The V gene's germline CDR1 is LNHNV and CDR2 YYDKDF (reference sequence). Trimming cost V 3 bases and J 0 bases; bases outside gene matches: 7. There are 17 residues in the CDR3. In nucleotides, the CDR3 is TGTGCCACCAGCAGCCCGGGACAGCCATCGAACACCGGGGAGCTGTTTTTT. Translating it yields CATSSPGQPSNTGELFF.

The count of this clone is one. The chain uses TRBV19 and TRBJ1-4; 7 nucleotides agree with TRBD1. V shed 4 bases, J shed 5 bases, and the junction held 7 bases outside the gene matches. This CDR3 is built from 15 residues. Germline V gives CDR1 LNHDA, CDR2 SQIVND (reference sequence). The CDR3 protein is CASSTKQGMNEKLFF. The CDR3, as DNA: TGTGCCAGTAGTACCAAACAGGGGATGAATGAAAAACTGTTTTTT.

The chain carries TRBV11-3 and TRBJ1-1, with D possibly being TRBD1 (6 bases). V lost 5 bases and J 1 base, leaving 14 bases between the germline ends. Germline CDR1 reads SGHNT; CDR2 reads YENEEA. CDR3 length: 15 amino acids. In nucleotides, the CDR3 is TGTGCCAGCAGCAGCCCTAGCAGGGGGAACACTGAAGCTTTCTTT. This translates into CASSSPSRGNTEAFF.

The chain carries TRBV29-1 and TRBJ1-4; D is possibly TRBD1 (5 bases). Germline-derived CDR1 and CDR2 are SQVTM and ANQGSEA. There are 17 residues in the CDR3. The V end lost 3 bases, the J end lost 0 bases, and 17 bases lay between the germline ends. The CDR3 nucleotides read TGCAGCGTTGAGCTTGCGGGGCGATCGGCAACTAATGAAAAACTGTTTTTT. Translated, it gives CSVELAGRSATNEKLFF. Full variable domain (outside the CDR3, taken from reference TRBV29-1 and TRBJ1-4): SAVISQKPSRDICQRGTSLTIQCQVDSQVTMMFWYRQQPGQSLTLIATANQGSEATYESGFVIDKFPISRPNLTFSTLTVSNMSPEDSSIYLCSVELAGRSATNEKLFFGSGTQLSVL.

This clone was seen just once. CDR3 coding DNA: TGTGCCAGCAGCTTTGCGGGGGAAGAGACCCAGTACTTC. Protein product: CASSFAGEETQYF. The V and J genes are TRBV7-9 and TRBJ2-5; 7 nucleotides match TRBD2. V dropped 3 bases and J dropped 3; count of bases not matched to a gene: 1. This CDR3 is 13 amino acids long. In germline, CDR1 is SEHNR, CDR2 FQNEAQ (reference sequence).

The genes are TRBV5-4 and TRBJ2-2, with D possibly matching TRBD1 (5 bases). Trimming left V 0 bases short and J 5 bases short, with 11 bases between. The CDR3 runs to 15 residues. Germline assignment: CDR1 SGHNT and CDR2 YYREEE (reference sequence). The CDR3 DNA follows: TGTGCCAGCAGCTTGGGCGCAGGGCGGACCGGGGAGCTGTTTTTT. It encodes CASSLGAGRTGELFF.